This T cell receptor beta chain came from a study of blood T cells in healthy people across ages. Combining a sample-barcoded 5' primer with a J-beta primer mix, a second PCR ran for roughly 7 to 12 cycles. TCRdb ran MiXCR on the 5' RACE reads and lists one entry per CDR3 protein. Among 450,000 to 650,000 distinct CDR3 sequences, around 24% were seen once, and the ten largest hold roughly 9.4%. V lost 1 base, J lost 6 bases, and 2 bases stayed unmatched. CDR3 length: 15 residues. In germline, CDR1 is LGHNA, CDR2 YSLEER. This clonotype has at least ten counts. This same sample was also part of a study on T cells of mothers and their children.

The chain has TRBV4-3 and TRBJ2-3; 12 bases line up with TRBD2. The source is a boy aged 5-17 years in good health. Specimen: blood. CDR3 coding DNA: TGCGCCAGCAGCCAAGGGGGACTAGCGGGCGATACGCAGTATTTT. It codes for CASSQGGLAGDTQYF.